Given below is one T cell receptor (beta chain) in context. What it binds is unknown. V was pared by 4 bases and J by 0 bases, with 2 bases of the junction left unmatched. Germline lookup yields CDR1 SGHRS and CDR2 YFSETQ. The CDR3 is 14 amino acids. This specimen comes from a study of graft-versus-host responses after intestinal transplantation. Using immunoSEQ multiplex PCR, the repertoire was profiled, and TCRdb retains in-frame clones only, with some absent. This table holds some 110,000 clones, just over 90% found once. The source material was unstimulated CD4+ T cells sorted from spleen or lymph node cells, sampled before intestinal transplant. The receptor's source is a human donor who received an intestinal transplant. The J gene is TRBJ1-1, the V gene TRBV5-1; 8 nucleotides line up with TRBD1. The CDR3 coding sequence is TGCGCCAGCAGCCAGGGGGCCCTGAACACTGAAGCTTTCTTT. Protein sequence: CASSQGALNTEAFF.